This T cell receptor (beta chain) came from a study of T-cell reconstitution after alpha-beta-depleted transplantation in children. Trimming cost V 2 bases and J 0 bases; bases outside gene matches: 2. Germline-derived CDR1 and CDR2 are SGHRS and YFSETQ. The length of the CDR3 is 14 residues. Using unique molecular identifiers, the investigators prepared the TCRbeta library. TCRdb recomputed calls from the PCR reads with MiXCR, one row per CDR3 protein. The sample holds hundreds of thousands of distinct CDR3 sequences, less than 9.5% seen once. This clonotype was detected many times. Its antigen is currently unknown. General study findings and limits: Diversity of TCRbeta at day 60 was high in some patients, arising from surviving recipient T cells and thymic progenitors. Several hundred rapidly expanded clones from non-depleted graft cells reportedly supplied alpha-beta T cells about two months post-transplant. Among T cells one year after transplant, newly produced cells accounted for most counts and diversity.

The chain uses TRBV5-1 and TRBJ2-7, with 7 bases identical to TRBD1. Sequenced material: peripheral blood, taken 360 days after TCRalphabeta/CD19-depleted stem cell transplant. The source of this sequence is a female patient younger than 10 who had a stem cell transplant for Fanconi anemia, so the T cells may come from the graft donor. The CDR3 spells CASSLGDSSYEQYV. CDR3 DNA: TGCGCCAGCAGCTTAGGGGACAGCTCCTACGAGCAGTACGTC.